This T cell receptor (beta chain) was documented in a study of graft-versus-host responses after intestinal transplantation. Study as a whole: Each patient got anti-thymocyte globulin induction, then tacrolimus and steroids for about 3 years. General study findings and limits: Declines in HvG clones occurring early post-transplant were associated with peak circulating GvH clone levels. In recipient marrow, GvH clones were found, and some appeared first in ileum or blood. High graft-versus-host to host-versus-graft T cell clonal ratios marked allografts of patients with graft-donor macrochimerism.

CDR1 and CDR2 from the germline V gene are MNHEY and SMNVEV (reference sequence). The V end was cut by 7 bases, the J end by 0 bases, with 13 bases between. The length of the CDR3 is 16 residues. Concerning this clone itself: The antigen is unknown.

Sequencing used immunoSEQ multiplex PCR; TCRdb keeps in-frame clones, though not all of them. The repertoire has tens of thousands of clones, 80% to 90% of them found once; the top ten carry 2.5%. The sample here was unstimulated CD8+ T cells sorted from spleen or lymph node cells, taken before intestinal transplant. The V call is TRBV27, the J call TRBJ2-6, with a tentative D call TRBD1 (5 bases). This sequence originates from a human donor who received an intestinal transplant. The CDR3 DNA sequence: TGTGCCAGCACCAGCTCCCAGGGCTCTGGGGCCAACGTCCTGACTTTC. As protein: CASTSSQGSGANVLTF.